This T cell receptor (beta chain) was found in a study of T cell clusters in autoimmune cytopenias. Study in general: TRB sequencing had a median about 49,000 reads and about 2,500 distinct clonotypes per sample. Study-wide results and limits: TRB repertoire shifts in secondary cytopenia and chronic lymphocytic leukemia mostly reflected lymphoma, not autoimmunity. Clustering suggested that physiological T cell clusters were missing in primary autoimmune cytopenia patients. No experiment has yet validated the function of the T cell clusters defined in silico.

About 37,500 genome equivalents of blood DNA were amplified for TRB. As concerns this clonotype: Its antigen remains unidentified.

TRB was amplified by touch-down multiplex PCR, primer pools A and B combined. TCRdb reprocessed the multiplex PCR reads, with one entry per CDR3 protein and no DNA. The sample has more than 4,000 distinct CDR3 sequences. CDR3 length: 15 residues. CDR1 SGHAT and CDR2 FQDESV come from the germline V gene (reference sequence). V gene TRBV11-1 combines with J gene TRBJ2-1; TCRdb outputs TRBD2, but without DNA this stays unchecked. The sequencing sample was made of peripheral blood. This TCR derives from a human donor with an autoimmune cytopenia or autoimmune hepatitis (not recorded which). CDR3 region: CASSYTSGFNNEQFF.